A selection of T cell receptor beta chains follows, all from one sample in a study of cytomegalovirus exposure and HLA in healthy donors. Assay: immunoSEQ multiplex PCR; the TCRdb copy retains only in-frame clones and omits some. The sample holds under 85,000 clones, around 76% seen once. Sequences were obtained from PBMCs. Receptor source: a young man in good health and CMV-seronegative. Each CDR3 is given with its conserved first and last residue. Each record gives: clone size, D gene, V gene, J gene, CDR3 protein, CDR3 DNA. The D gene is left open where the match is weak. Not every row has a clone size; where given, it reads once, few, many or a size class.

-,-,TRBV7-2,TRBJ2-3,CASSLDLNTQYF,TGTGCCAGCAGCTTAGATTTAAATACGCAGTATTTT
-,-,TRBV5-5,TRBJ2-2,CASSGKQGGGTGELFF,TGTGCCAGCAGCGGAAAACAGGGGGGGGGCACCGGGGAGCTGTTTTTT
-,-,TRBV5-6,TRBJ1-2,CASSWGLRDGYGYTF,TGTGCCAGCAGCTGGGGACTCCGGGACGGCTATGGCTACACCTTC
-,TRBD2,TRBV7-6,TRBJ2-1,CASSKLTSGGRDEQFF,TGTGCCAGCAGCAAACTGACTAGCGGGGGGAGGGATGAGCAGTTCTTC
-,-,TRBV5-1,TRBJ1-4,CASRNLGGNEKLFF,TGCGCCAGCAGGAATTTAGGGGGTAATGAAAAACTGTTTTTT
few,TRBD1,TRBV5-1,TRBJ2-5,CASSAGGIGQETQYF,TGCGCCAGCAGCGCAGGGGGAATAGGGCAAGAGACCCAGTACTTC
-,TRBD1,TRBV5-6,TRBJ1-2,CASSRWTGKNYGYTF,TGTGCCAGCAGCAGATGGACAGGGAAGAACTATGGCTACACCTTC
-,TRBD2,TRBV6-4,TRBJ2-3,CASSDSTSTSGGTDTQYF,TGTGCCAGCAGTGACTCTACCTCGACTAGCGGGGGCACAGATACGCAGTATTTT
once,-,TRBV27,TRBJ2-3,CASSPIGAQSTDTQYF,TGTGCCAGCAGCCCCATTGGGGCTCAAAGCACAGATACGCAGTATTTT
once,TRBD1,TRBV5-4,TRBJ2-2,CASSLAPGQGTGELFF,TGTGCCAGCAGCTTGGCCCCGGGACAGGGGACCGGGGAGCTGTTTTTT
-,TRBD1,TRBV27,TRBJ2-1,CASRGTGGNEQFF,TGTGCCAGCAGGGGGACAGGGGGAAATGAGCAGTTCTTC
-,-,TRBV5-1,TRBJ1-1,CATRTAAMNTEAFF,TGCGCCACTCGGACAGCCGCCATGAACACTGAAGCTTTCTTT
few,TRBD1,TRBV4-1,TRBJ2-7,CASSHGTGGPYEQYF,TGCGCCAGCAGCCACGGGACAGGGGGACCCTACGAGCAGTACTTC
-,TRBD2,TRBV9,TRBJ2-5,CASSVEWGGSAETQYF,TGTGCCAGCAGCGTAGAGTGGGGGGGGAGTGCGGAGACCCAGTACTTC
-,TRBD1,TRBV19,TRBJ1-1,CASSILGRGSGTEAFF,TGTGCCAGTAGTATTCTGGGCAGGGGGTCGGGCACTGAAGCTTTCTTT
-,-,TRBV10-2,TRBJ2-3,CASSESLLFETTDTQYF,TGCGCCAGCAGTGAGTCCTTACTATTTGAAACCACAGATACGCAGTATTTT
few,TRBD2,TRBV4-2,TRBJ2-5,CASSQGTLGLAGGRETQYF,TGTGCCAGCAGCCAAGGGACCCTGGGACTAGCGGGGGGGCGGGAGACCCAGTACTTC
once,TRBD1,TRBV7-8,TRBJ1-2,CASSLNPGGRYGYTF,TGTGCCAGCAGCTTAAACCCAGGGGGCCGCTATGGCTACACCTTC
-,TRBD1,TRBV12-5,TRBJ1-1,CASGFRQGEAFF,TGTGCTAGTGGTTTTCGACAGGGGGAAGCTTTCTTT
-,-,TRBV7-2,TRBJ1-5,CASSLAGGVGQPQHF,TGTGCCAGCAGCTTAGCTGGAGGGGTTGGTCAGCCCCAGCATTTT
-,-,TRBV6-4,TRBJ2-1,CASSAGTNNEQFF,TGTGCCAGCAGTGCCGGGACAAACAATGAGCAGTTCTTC
few,-,TRBV6-1,TRBJ1-5,CASRADSDNQPQHF,TGTGCCAGCAGGGCGGACAGCGACAATCAGCCCCAGCATTTT
-,-,TRBV2,TRBJ2-5,CASSDRVATQYF,TGTGCCAGCAGTGACAGGGTGGCGACCCAGTACTTC
-,TRBD2,TRBV7-6,TRBJ2-1,CASGGVAGGFNEQFF,TGTGCCAGCGGGGGGGTAGCGGGGGGGTTCAATGAGCAGTTCTTC
-,-,TRBV28,TRBJ2-2,CASSPGGSNTGELFF,TGTGCCAGCAGCCCAGGGGGGAGTAACACCGGGGAGCTGTTTTTT
-,-,TRBV9,TRBJ1-3,CASSPQGISGNTIYF,TGTGCCAGCAGCCCCCAGGGTATCTCTGGAAACACCATATATTTT
-,-,TRBV27,TRBJ1-2,CASSSSPGAGRGYTF,TGTGCCAGCAGTTCCTCCCCGGGAGCTGGAAGGGGCTACACCTTC
-,TRBD1,TRBV7-2,TRBJ1-6,CASSLAHGDRGGGSPLHF,TGTGCCAGCAGCTTAGCCCACGGGGACAGGGGTGGGGGTTCACCCCTCCACTTT
-,TRBD2,TRBV11-2,TRBJ2-2,CASRGLAGGRGWTGELFF,TGTGCCAGCAGGGGACTAGCGGGGGGGCGGGGTTGGACCGGGGAGCTGTTTTTT
-,-,TRBV19,TRBJ1-5,CASSIGQVTYSNQPQHF,TGTGCCAGTAGTATAGGACAGGTGACATATAGCAATCAGCCCCAGCATTTT
-,TRBD2,TRBV4-3,TRBJ2-3,CASSQDTGGGDTQYF,TGCGCCAGCAGCCAAGATACTGGCGGGGGAGATACGCAGTATTTT
-,-,TRBV29-1,TRBJ2-3,CSARKTGFTDTQYF,TGCAGCGCTCGAAAGACAGGTTTCACAGATACGCAGTATTTT
-,-,TRBV4-1,TRBJ1-1,CASSLLIARNTEAFF,TGCGCCAGCAGCCTCCTTATAGCACGGAACACTGAAGCTTTCTTT
once,TRBD1,TRBV5-1,TRBJ1-2,CASSLGGADGYTF,TGCGCCAGCAGTTTAGGGGGCGCTGATGGCTACACCTTC
-,-,TRBV4-1,TRBJ1-6,CASSQWRQGDSPLHF,TGCGCCAGCAGCCAATGGCGGCAGGGCGATTCACCCCTCCACTTT
-,-,TRBV14,TRBJ1-3,CASSPGTHASGNTIYF,TGTGCCAGCAGCCCAGGGACACACGCCTCTGGAAACACCATATATTTT
-,TRBD2,TRBV6-1,TRBJ2-3,CASSDRGLAGADTQYF,TGTGCCAGCAGTGACCGGGGACTAGCGGGGGCAGATACGCAGTATTTT
-,-,TRBV5-1,TRBJ1-3,CASSLDGQTGNTIYF,TGCGCCAGCAGCTTAGATGGACAAACTGGAAACACCATATATTTT
few,TRBD1,TRBV9,TRBJ1-4,CASSVLGTGHEKLFF,TGTGCCAGCAGCGTACTCGGGACAGGGCATGAAAAACTGTTTTTT
once,-,TRBV5-1,TRBJ1-1,CASSESMNTEAFF,TGCGCCAGTAGTGAATCAATGAACACTGAAGCTTTCTTT
-,-,TRBV5-4,TRBJ2-1,CASSPPPGGQRFF,TGTGCCAGCAGCCCCCCTCCCGGGGGGCAACGGTTCTTC
-,TRBD1,TRBV7-8,TRBJ1-4,CASSRPRDSLSTNEKLFF,TGTGCCAGCAGTCGACCTCGGGACAGCCTATCAACTAATGAAAAACTGTTTTTT
few,-,TRBV28,TRBJ1-1,CASSLGGQGYTEAFF,TGTGCCAGCAGTTTAGGCGGTCAGGGATACACTGAAGCTTTCTTT
once,-,TRBV28,TRBJ2-5,CASSPLRDIGETQYF,TGTGCCAGCAGCCCACTCAGGGACATAGGGGAGACCCAGTACTTC
-,TRBD1,TRBV19,TRBJ2-1,CASSIDRQGANEQFF,TGTGCCAGTAGTATAGATCGGCAGGGGGCGAATGAGCAGTTCTTC
-,-,TRBV7-3,TRBJ2-1,CASSSRENEQFF,TGTGCCAGCAGCTCACGAGAGAATGAGCAGTTCTTC
-,TRBD1,TRBV19,TRBJ2-2,CASSPPRQGVGSGELFF,TGTGCCAGTAGTCCCCCACGGCAGGGGGTGGGATCCGGGGAGCTGTTTTTT
-,TRBD2,TRBV19,TRBJ2-1,CATKGGGRYNEQFF,TGTGCCACTAAGGGCGGGGGGCGCTACAATGAGCAGTTCTTC
-,TRBD2,TRBV6-6,TRBJ2-5,CASRGLAGGGETQYF,TGTGCCAGCAGGGGACTAGCGGGGGGCGGGGAGACCCAGTACTTC
-,TRBD1,TRBV6-1,TRBJ1-4,CASLPGGAGEKLFF,TGTGCCAGCCTCCCAGGGGGTGCGGGTGAAAAACTGTTTTTT
-,-,TRBV2,TRBJ2-3,CASSQYREDTQYF,TGTGCCAGCAGCCAGTACAGGGAGGATACGCAGTATTTT
-,TRBD1,TRBV6-5,TRBJ2-7,CASRGTGSSYEQYF,TGTGCCAGCAGGGGGACAGGATCCTCCTACGAGCAGTACTTC